Below, 11 T cell receptor beta chains from the same sample are listed, as sequenced in a study. TCRdb used MiXCR to reprocess the RT-PCR reads, holding one entry per CDR3 protein. The repertoire holds about 700,000 distinct CDR3 sequences, with approximately 15% as singletons. The specimen was memory CD4+ T cells from blood. These receptor sequences come from a female donor in good health, serving as a healthy control.

This chain uses TRBV29-1 with TRBJ2-5; tentatively, D is TRBD2 (5 bases). Germline CDR1 and CDR2: SQVTM and ANQGSEA. CDR3 length equals 13 residues. Trimming left V 6 bases short and J 5 bases short, with 16 bases between. CDR3 DNA sequence: TGCAGCGTGAGCATCGGAGGTTGGGAGACCCAGTACTTC. Translation: CSVSIGGWETQYF. Drawing the rest from reference TRBV29-1 and TRBJ2-5, the complete variable domain is SAVISQKPSRDICQRGTSLTIQCQVDSQVTMMFWYRQQPGQSLTLIATANQGSEATYESGFVIDKFPISRPNLTFSTLTVSNMSPEDSSIYLCSVSIGGWETQYFGPGTRLLVL.

The chain employs TRBV6-2 or TRBV6-3 and TRBJ1-2; tentative D call: TRBD1 (5 bases). CDR3 length: 13 residues. Trimming cost V 4 bases and J 5 bases, with 11 bases left between them. Per the germline V gene, CDR1 is MNHEY and CDR2 is SVGEGT. The DNA for the CDR3 is TGTGCCAGCAGTTTCCGGGACGGTTATGGCTACACCTTC. As protein: CASSFRDGYGYTF.

This clonotype was seen at least ten times. The chain recombines TRBV29-1 with TRBJ2-1; TRBD2 might be the D (5 bases). CDR3 length equals 13 residues. Trimming stripped 6 bases from V and 3 bases from J, with 12 bases between. Germline loops: CDR1 SQVTM, CDR2 ANQGSEA. The CDR3 sequence: CSVPELGYNEQFF. The CDR3 coding sequence is TGCAGCGTCCCCGAACTAGGCTACAATGAGCAGTTCTTC.

The chain has TRBV27 and TRBJ1-2; 8 bases agree with TRBD1. Germline V CDR1 and CDR2: MNHEY, SMNVEV (reference sequence). The V segment lost 6 bases and the J segment 2 bases; nucleotides outside the gene matches: 14. The CDR3 runs 17 residues. The chain's CDR3 is CASSHRQGPSKNYGYTF. CDR3 sequence (DNA): TGTGCCAGCAGCCATAGACAGGGGCCCTCGAAAAACTATGGCTACACCTTC.

This clonotype was detected ten times or more. This chain joins TRBV27 and TRBJ2-6; 9 positions match TRBD1. The CDR3 is 16 amino acids. Germline lookup yields CDR1 MNHEY and CDR2 SMNVEV (reference sequence). J lost 3 bases, V lost 6 bases, and 6 bases had no gene match. The CDR3 sequence: CASRRQGGYGANVLTF. The DNA for the CDR3 is TGTGCCAGCAGGAGACAGGGGGGCTATGGGGCCAACGTCCTGACTTTC. The entire variable domain, with the rest obtained from reference TRBV27 and TRBJ2-6, is as follows: EAQVTQNPRYLITVTGKKLTVTCSQNMNHEYMSWYRQDPGLGLRQIYYSMNVEVTDKGDVPEGYKVSRKEKRNFPLILESPSPNQTSLYFCASRRQGGYGANVLTFGAGSRLTVL.

This clonotype was seen more than once but under ten times. This rearrangement joins TRBV4-3 to TRBJ1-5; D remains ambiguous. Per the germline V gene, CDR1 is LGHNA and CDR2 is YSLEER. V lost 0 bases, J lost 1 base, and 13 bases lay in between. CDR3 length: 17 residues. The CDR3 DNA reads TGCGCCAGCAGCCAAGATCTGGATTTGCAGAGCAATCAGCCCCAGCATTTT. Translated, it gives CASSQDLDLQSNQPQHF.

Ten or more counts support this clonotype. This chain joins TRBV12-3 or TRBV12-4 and TRBJ1-3; D call uncertain. The germline V and J ends were trimmed by 7 bases and 3 bases, with 10 bases remaining between them. CDR3 length equals 13 residues. The CDR3 region is CASTGVVGNTIYF. As DNA, the CDR3 is TGTGCCAGCACCGGGGTCGTTGGAAACACCATATATTTT.

The sample holds a few counts of this clonotype. The rearrangement joins TRBV15 to TRBJ1-2, with D uncertain. The CDR3 runs 14 residues. Germline V gives CDR1 LNHNV, CDR2 YYDKDF (reference sequence). Trimming removed 0 bases from V and 5 bases from J, with 10 bases in between. In DNA, the CDR3 is TGTGCCACCAGCAGAGATCGGGCCGCATATGGCTACACCTTC. The encoded protein is CATSRDRAAYGYTF.

This clonotype was counted a few times. A read error may account for a junction end that differs from germline. The chain links TRBV7-7 to TRBJ1-5; D is unresolved. The CDR3 has 16 residues. Germline V lookup: CDR1 SSHAT, CDR2 FNYEAQ (reference sequence). The CDR3 is CASSIAGLFSNQPQHF. The CDR3 region has the DNA TGTGCCAGCAGCATAGCGGGCCTATTTAGCAATCAGCCCCAGCATTTT.

This clonotype occurred a few times. The genes are TRBV28 and TRBJ2-7, with 8 positions matching TRBD1. V was pared by 10 bases and J by 3 bases, with 8 bases of the junction left unmatched. The CDR3 covers 13 residues. In germline, CDR1 is MDHEN, CDR2 SYDVKM. The CDR3 reads CATMDREIYEQYF. CDR3 coding DNA: TGTGCCACCATGGACAGGGAGATCTACGAGCAGTACTTC.

This clonotype was picked up many times. The genes are TRBV6-5 and TRBJ1-4; D unresolved. Germline V gene lookup returns CDR1 MNHEY and CDR2 SVGAGI. This CDR3 is 17 amino acids long. V lost 6 bases and J lost 5, with 22 bases in between. The CDR3 loop is CASSYLRVTELNEKLFF. The DNA of the CDR3 is TGTGCCAGCAGCTACCTCCGGGTCACTGAGTTGAATGAAAAACTGTTTTTT.